The clone carrying this TCR beta chain was observed a handful of times. The antigen remains unidentified. The time point was: week 23, last vaccination. Vaccine doses each comprised 300 ug of mutant IDH1 20-mer peptide, with topical imiquimod. This sample is drawn from a study of a mutant IDH1 vaccine in newly diagnosed glioma. Looking at the study overall: Before enrollment, patients got radiotherapy alone, temozolomide alone, or mostly the combination.

Data came from immunoSEQ multiplex PCR; TCRdb stores just in-frame clones and leaves some out. This sample has around 41,000 clones, with more than 60% found just once. The source was PBMCs, collected from a glioma patient whose treatment included an IDH1 peptide vaccine. The sequence was obtained from a woman aged 40 to 49 with glioma. Some clones in this sample may be carry-over from other donors' samples.

The CDR3, as DNA: TGTGCCATCAGCCCAGCCGGACAGCCCCCGGTCCTGACTTTC. Translated, it gives CAISPAGQPPVLTF. The gene calls are TRBV10-3 and TRBJ2-6; possibly TRBD1 for D (6 bases). V lost 6 bases and J 13 bases, leaving 19 bases between the germline ends. There are 14 residues in the CDR3. Germline V CDR1 and CDR2: ENHRY, SYGVKD.